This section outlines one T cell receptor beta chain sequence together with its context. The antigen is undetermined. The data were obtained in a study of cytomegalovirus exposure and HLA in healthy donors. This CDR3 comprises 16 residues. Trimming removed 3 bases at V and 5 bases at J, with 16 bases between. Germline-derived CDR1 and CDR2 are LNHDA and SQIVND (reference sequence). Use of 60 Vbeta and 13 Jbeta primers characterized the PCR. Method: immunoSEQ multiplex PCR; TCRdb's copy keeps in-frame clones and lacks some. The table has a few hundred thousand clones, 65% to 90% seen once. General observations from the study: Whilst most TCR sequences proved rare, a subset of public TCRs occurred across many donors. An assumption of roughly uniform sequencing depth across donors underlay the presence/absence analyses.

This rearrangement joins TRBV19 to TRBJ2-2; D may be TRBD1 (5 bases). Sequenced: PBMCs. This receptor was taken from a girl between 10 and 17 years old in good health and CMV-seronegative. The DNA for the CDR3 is TGTGCCAGTAGTATGTCTGGGCCTCAGGGTACCGGGGAGCTGTTTTTT. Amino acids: CASSMSGPQGTGELFF.